This T cell receptor beta chain was profiled in a study of human T cells and chemical hapten exposure. The overall study: Patients' scalps got diphenylcyclopropenone weekly throughout the roughly 23-week study. Findings and caveats of the study: Those TCRs sitting above 1 in 1000 frequency stayed the same with DPC sensitization.

This clonotype showed up many times. The antigen is not known. Time point reported: pre-sensitization, week 0. Regarding treatment: therapeutic diphenylcyclopropenone sensitization with weekly scalp DPC. Individual cDNA molecules each carried unique molecular identifiers attached by the library. One entry per CDR3 protein, called by TCRdb with MiXCR from the RACE reads. The sample lists under 400,000 distinct CDR3 sequences; roughly 4.6% were seen once. The sequencing used whole blood, collected in connection with sensitization to the hapten diphenylcyclopropenone (DPC). The TCR comes from a woman in her fifties or sixties with alopecia areata. Some clones in this sample may be carry-over from other donors' samples.

CDR3 coding DNA: TGTGCCAGCAGTGAAGCTCGGCGCACAGATACGCAGTATTTT. This sequence encodes CASSEARRTDTQYF. This chain links TRBV6-1 with TRBJ2-3; D ambiguous. With 0 bases removed from V and 1 base from J, the gap between germline ends came to 5 bases. Germline assignment: CDR1 MNHNS and CDR2 SASEGT. The CDR3 consists of 14 residues.